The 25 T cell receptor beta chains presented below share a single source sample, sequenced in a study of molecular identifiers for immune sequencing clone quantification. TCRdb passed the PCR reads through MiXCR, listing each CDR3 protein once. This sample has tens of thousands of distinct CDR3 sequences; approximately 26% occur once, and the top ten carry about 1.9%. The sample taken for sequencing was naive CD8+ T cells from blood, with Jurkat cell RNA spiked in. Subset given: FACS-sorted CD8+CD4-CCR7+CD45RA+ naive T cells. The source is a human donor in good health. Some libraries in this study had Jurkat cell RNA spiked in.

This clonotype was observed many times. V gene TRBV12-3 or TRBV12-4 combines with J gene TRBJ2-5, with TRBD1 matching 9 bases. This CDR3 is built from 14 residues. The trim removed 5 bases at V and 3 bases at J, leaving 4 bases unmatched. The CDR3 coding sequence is TGTGCCAGCAGTCCGTGGGACAGGGAAGAGACCCAGTACTTC. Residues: CASSPWDREETQYF.

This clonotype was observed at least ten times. The CDR3 reads CASSLGRANTEAFF. The CDR3, as DNA: TGTGCCAGCAGCTTGGGCAGAGCGAACACTGAAGCTTTCTTT. The chain joins TRBV13 to TRBJ1-1; D is undetermined. Germline assignment: CDR1 PRHDT and CDR2 FYEKMQ (reference sequence). CDR3 length: 14 amino acids. The V gene lost 3 bases and the J gene lost 1 base, with 9 bases spanning the gap.

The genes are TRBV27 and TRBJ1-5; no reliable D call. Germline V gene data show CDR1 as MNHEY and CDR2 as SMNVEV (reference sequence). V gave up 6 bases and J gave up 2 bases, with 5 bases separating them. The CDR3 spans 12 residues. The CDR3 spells CASSGGNQPQHF. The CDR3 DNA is TGTGCCAGCAGCGGCGGCAATCAGCCCCAGCATTTT.

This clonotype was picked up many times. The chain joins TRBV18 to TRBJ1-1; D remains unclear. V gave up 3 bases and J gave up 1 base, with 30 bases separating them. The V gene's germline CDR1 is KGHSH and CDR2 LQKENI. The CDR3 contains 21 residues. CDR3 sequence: CASSPIVVSATPKDENTEAFF. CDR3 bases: TGTGCCAGCTCACCCATAGTAGTATCAGCGACACCTAAAGACGAGAACACTGAAGCTTTCTTT.

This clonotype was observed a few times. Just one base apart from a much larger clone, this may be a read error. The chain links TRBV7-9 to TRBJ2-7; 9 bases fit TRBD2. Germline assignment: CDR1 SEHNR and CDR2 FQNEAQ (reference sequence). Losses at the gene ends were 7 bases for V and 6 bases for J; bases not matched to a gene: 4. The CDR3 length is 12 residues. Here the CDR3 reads CASNGLAPEQYF. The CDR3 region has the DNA TGTGCCAGCAACGGACTAGCGCCCGAGCAGTACTTC.

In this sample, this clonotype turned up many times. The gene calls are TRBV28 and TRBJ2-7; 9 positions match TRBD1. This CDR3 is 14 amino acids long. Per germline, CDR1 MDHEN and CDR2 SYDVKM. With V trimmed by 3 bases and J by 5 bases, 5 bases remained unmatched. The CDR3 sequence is CASSFYRGPDEQYF. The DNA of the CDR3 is TGTGCCAGCAGTTTCTACAGGGGGCCGGACGAGCAGTACTTC.

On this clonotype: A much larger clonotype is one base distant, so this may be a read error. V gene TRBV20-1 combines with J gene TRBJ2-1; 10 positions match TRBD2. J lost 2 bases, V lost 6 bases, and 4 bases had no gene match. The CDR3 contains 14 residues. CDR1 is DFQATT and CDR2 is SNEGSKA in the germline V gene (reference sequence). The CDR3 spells CSAAGTSAYNEQFF. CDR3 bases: TGCAGTGCCGCCGGGACTAGCGCCTACAATGAGCAGTTCTTC.

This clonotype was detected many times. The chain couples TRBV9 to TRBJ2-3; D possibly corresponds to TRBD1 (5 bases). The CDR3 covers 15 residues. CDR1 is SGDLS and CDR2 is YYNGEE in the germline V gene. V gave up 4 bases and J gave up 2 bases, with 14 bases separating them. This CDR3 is CASSTLGAATDTQYF. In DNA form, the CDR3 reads TGTGCCAGCAGCACTCTAGGGGCGGCCACAGATACGCAGTATTTT.

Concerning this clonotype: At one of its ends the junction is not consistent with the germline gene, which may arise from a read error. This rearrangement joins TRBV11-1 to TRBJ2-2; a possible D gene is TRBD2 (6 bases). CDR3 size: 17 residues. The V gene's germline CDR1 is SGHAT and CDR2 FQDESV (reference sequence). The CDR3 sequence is CAISLVLVAENTGELFF. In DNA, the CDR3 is TGTGCCATCAGCTTAGTGTTGGTAGCGGAGAACACCGGGGAGCTGTTTTTT.

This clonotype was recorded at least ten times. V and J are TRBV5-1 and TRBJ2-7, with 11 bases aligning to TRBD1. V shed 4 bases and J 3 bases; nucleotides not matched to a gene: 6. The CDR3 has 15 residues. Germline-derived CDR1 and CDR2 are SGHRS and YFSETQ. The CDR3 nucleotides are TGCGCCAGCAGCACCCTCGGGACAGGGGGCTACGAGCAGTACTTC. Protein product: CASSTLGTGGYEQYF.

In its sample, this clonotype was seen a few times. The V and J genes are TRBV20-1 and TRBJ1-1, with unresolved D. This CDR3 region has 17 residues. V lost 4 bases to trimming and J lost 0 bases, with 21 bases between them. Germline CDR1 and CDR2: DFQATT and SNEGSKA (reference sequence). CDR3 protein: CSANSFKQRLMNTEAFF. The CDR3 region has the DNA TGCAGTGCTAATTCGTTTAAGCAACGCCTCATGAACACTGAAGCTTTCTTT.

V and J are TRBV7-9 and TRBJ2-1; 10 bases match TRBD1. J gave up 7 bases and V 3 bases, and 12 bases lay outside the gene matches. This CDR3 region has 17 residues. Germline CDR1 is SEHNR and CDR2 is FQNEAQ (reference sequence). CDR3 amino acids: CASSLDPGTGAWNEQFF. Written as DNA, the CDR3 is TGTGCCAGCAGCTTGGACCCCGGGACAGGGGCATGGAATGAGCAGTTCTTC.

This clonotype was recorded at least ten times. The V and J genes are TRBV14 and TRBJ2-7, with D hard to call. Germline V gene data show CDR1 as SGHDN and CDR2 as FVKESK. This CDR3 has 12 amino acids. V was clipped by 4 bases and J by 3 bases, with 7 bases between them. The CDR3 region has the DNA TGTGCCAGCAGCCTACGGAGCTACGAGCAGTACTTC. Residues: CASSLRSYEQYF.

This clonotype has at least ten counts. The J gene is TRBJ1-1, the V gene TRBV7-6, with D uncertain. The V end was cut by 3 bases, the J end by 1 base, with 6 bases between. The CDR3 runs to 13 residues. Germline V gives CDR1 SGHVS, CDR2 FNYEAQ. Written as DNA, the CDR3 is TGTGCCAGCAGCTTGAACACGAACACTGAAGCTTTCTTT. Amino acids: CASSLNTNTEAFF.

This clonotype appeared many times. The DNA for the CDR3 is TGTGCCAGCAGCCAAGGGGGGAGTGGGACAGATACGCAGTATTTT. Its protein product is CASSQGGSGTDTQYF. J is TRBJ2-3 and V is TRBV14; D assignment may be TRBD1 or TRBD2 (5 bases each). The CDR3 is 15 amino acids. From germline, CDR1 is SGHDN and CDR2 FVKESK. V lost 1 base, J lost 3 bases, and 11 bases lay in between.

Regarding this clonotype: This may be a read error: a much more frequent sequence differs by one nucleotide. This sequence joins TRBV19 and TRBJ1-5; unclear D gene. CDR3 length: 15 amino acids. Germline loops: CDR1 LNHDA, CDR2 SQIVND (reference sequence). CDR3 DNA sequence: TGTGCCGGTAGTGTATCTCACTATAGCAATCAGCCCCAGCATTTT. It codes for CAGSVSHYSNQPQHF.

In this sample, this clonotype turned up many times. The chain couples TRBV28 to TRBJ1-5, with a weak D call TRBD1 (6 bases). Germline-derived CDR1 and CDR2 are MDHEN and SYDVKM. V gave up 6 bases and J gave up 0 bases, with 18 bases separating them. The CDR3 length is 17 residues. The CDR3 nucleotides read TGTGCCAGCAGCATGTACGGCAGGGGACATAGCAATCAGCCCCAGCATTTT. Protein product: CASSMYGRGHSNQPQHF.

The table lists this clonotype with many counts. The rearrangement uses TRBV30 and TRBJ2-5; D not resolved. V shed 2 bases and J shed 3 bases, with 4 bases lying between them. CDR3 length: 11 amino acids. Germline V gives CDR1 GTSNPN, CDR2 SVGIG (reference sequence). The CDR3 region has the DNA TGTGCCTGGAGTCATGAAGAGACCCAGTACTTC. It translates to CAWSHEETQYF.

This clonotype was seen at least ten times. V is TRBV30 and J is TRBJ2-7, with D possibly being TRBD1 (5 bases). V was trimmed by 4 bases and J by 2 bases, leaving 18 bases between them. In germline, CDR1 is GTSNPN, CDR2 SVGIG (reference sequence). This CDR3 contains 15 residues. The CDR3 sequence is CAWTADSRDPYEQYF. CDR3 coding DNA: TGTGCCTGGACTGCAGACAGCCGAGATCCCTACGAGCAGTACTTC.

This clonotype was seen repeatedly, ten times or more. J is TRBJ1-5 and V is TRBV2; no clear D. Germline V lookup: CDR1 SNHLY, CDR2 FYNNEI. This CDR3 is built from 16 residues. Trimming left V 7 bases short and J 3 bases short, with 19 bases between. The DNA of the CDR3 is TGTGCCAGCACTCTATCGACTGAGATAACCAATCAGCCCCAGCATTTT. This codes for CASTLSTEITNQPQHF.

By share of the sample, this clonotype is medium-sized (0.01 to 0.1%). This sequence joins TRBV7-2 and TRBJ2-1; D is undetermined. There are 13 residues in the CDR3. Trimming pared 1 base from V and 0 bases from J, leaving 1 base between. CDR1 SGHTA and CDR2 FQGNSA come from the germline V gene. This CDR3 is CASSLDSYNEQFF. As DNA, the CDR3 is TGTGCCAGCAGCTTAGACTCCTACAATGAGCAGTTCTTC.

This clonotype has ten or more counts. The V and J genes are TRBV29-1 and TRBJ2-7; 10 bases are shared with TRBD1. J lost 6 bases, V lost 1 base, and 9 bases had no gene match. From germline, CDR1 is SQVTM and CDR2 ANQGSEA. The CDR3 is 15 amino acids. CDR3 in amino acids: CSVEAGTGVYSEQYF. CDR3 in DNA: TGCAGCGTTGAAGCGGGGACAGGGGTGTATTCCGAGCAGTACTTC.

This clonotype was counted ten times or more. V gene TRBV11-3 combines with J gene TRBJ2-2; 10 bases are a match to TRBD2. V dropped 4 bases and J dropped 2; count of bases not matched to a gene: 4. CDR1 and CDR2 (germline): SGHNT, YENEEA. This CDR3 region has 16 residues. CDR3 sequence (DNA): TGTGCCAGCAGCTCCCGGACTAGCGGCAACACCGGGGAGCTGTTTTTT. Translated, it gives CASSSRTSGNTGELFF.

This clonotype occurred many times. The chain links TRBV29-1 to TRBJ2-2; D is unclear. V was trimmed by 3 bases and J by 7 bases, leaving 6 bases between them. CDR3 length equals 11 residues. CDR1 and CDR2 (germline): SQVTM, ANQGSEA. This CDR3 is CSVDYFGELFF. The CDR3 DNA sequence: TGCAGCGTTGATTATTTCGGGGAGCTGTTTTTT.

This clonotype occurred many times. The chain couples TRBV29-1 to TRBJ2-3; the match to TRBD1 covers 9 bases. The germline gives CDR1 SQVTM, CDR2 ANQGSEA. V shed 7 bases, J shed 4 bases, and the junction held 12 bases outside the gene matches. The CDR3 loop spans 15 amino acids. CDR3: CSAGGGTGFSDTQYF. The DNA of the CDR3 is TGCAGCGCGGGGGGAGGGACAGGGTTTTCAGATACGCAGTATTTT.